This TCR beta chain came from a study of blood T cell repertoires in COVID-19. Study details: COVID-19 samples from acute and convalescent phases originated in the United States, Italy and Spain. Nucleic acid was either cDNA or gDNA, and it came from T cells, B-cell-depleted T cells, or PBMCs.

This CDR3 comprises 13 residues. The J segment lost 2 bases and the V segment lost 5 bases, leaving 3 bases of the junction unmatched. Source study methods: Estimation of nucleated cell counts was performed using reference gene primer amplification. Generated by immunoSEQ multiplex PCR, the TCRdb table keeps only in-frame clones and is missing some. V and J calls plus clone size are reproduced from that table; the DNA served to infer D and trimming. The sample includes approximately 260,000 clones, approximately 83% of them seen just once. The sample holds a few counts of this clone. The chain joins TRBV12-3 or TRBV12-4 to TRBJ2-7, with 7 positions matching TRBD1. The specimen was peripheral blood. The receptor comes from a woman older than 75 with acute or convalescent COVID-19. CDR3 DNA sequence: TGTGCCAGCAGTCCCGGGACAGCCTACGAGCAGTACTTC. It translates to CASSPGTAYEQYF.